This T cell receptor (beta chain) originates from a study of cytomegalovirus exposure and HLA in healthy donors. On this clone itself: Its matching antigen is unknown.

13 Jbeta primers and 60 Vbeta primers were used for the PCR. Measured with immunoSEQ multiplex PCR; TCRdb has only the in-frame clones, and not every one. The profile shows 150,000 to 200,000 clones, 87% of them singletons. The CDR3 is 14 residues long. Trimming stripped 2 bases from V and 4 bases from J, with 11 bases between. Germline CDR1 is SGHTA and CDR2 is FQGNSA. Study results and caveats: Among CMV-associated TCR beta chains, most appeared HLA-restricted in a later analysis. Analysis performed later found under 20,000 TCR beta sequences associated with HLA alleles at 0.05 false discovery rate.

The clonotype originates from a girl younger than two in good health and CMV-seronegative. What was sequenced was PBMCs. The chain links TRBV7-2 to TRBJ2-5; D unclear. The CDR3 DNA is TGTGCCAGCAGCTTACGGTTACGAGGAGAGACCCAGTACTTC. Protein sequence: CASSLRLRGETQYF. Full variable domain (outside the CDR3, taken from reference TRBV7-2 and TRBJ2-5): GAGVSQSPSNKVTEKGKDVELRCDPISGHTALYWYRQSLGQGLEFLIYFQGNSAPDKSGLPSDRFSAERTGGSVSTLTIQRTQQEDSAVYLCASSLRLRGETQYFGPGTRLLVL.